This T cell receptor beta chain was captured in a study of T cell responses to AZD1222 COVID-19 vaccine. For this clone: Its target is not known.

The analysis combined second doses at about 4 or about 12 weeks. TCRdb's copy holds only in-frame clones and misses some; the assay was immunoSEQ multiplex PCR. The sample has 100,000 to 150,000 clones; approximately 92% are singletons. Study observations and caveats: The breadth and depth of Spike-specific TCRs increased once two AZD1222 doses had been given.

The sequencing used peripheral blood, collected 28 days after the second AZD1222 dose. This TCR was recovered from an adult who received the AZD1222 COVID-19 vaccine.

The CDR3 region has the DNA TGTGCCACCGCGACAGGGGCGGCAAATCAGCCCCAGCATTTT. Translating gives CATATGAANQPQHF. The chain links TRBV19 to TRBJ1-5, with 8 positions matching TRBD1. The CDR3 length is 14 residues. V lost 10 bases and J lost 4; bases outside the gene matches: 9. Germline lookup yields CDR1 LNHDA and CDR2 SQIVND (reference sequence).